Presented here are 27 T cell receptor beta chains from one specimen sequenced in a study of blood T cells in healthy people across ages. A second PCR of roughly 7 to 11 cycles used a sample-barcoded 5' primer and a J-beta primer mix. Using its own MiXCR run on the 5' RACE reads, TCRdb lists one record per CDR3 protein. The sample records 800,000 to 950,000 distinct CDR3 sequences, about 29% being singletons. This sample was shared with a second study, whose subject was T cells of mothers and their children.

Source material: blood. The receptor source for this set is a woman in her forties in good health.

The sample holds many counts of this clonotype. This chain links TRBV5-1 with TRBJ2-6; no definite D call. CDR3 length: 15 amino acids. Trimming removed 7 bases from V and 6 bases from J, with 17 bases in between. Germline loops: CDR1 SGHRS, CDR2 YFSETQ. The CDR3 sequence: CASRLSGDEANVLTF. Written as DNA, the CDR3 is TGCGCCAGCCGGTTGTCGGGCGACGAGGCCAACGTCCTGACTTTC.

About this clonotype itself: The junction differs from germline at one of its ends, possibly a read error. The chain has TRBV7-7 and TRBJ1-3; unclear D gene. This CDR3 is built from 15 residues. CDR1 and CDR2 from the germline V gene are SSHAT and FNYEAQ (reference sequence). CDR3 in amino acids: CASSLAKGLGNTIYF. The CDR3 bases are TGTGCTAGCAGCTTAGCGAAAGGGTTGGGAAACACCATATATTTT.

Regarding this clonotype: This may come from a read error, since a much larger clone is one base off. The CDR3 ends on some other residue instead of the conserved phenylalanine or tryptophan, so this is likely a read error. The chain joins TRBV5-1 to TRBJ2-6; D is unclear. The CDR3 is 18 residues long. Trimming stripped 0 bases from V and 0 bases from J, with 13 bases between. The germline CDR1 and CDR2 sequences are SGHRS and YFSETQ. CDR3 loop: CASSLVETAHSGANVLTV. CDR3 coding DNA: TGCGCCAGCAGCTTGGTCGAGACGGCCCACTCTGGGGCCAACGTCCTGACTGTC.

The CDR3 protein is CASSPGSGTLNEKLFF. The CDR3 DNA reads TGTGCCAGCAGCCCTGGGAGTGGGACCCTTAATGAAAAACTGTTTTTT. This rearrangement joins TRBV14 to TRBJ1-4; possible D gene TRBD1, 5 bases. Trimming left V 4 bases short and J 4 bases short, with 16 bases between. In germline, CDR1 is SGHDN, CDR2 FVKESK. There are 16 residues in the CDR3.

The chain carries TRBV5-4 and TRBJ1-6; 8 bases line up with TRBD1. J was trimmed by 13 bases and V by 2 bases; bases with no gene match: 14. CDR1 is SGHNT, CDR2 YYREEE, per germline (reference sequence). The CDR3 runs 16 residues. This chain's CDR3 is CASSLPGQGISSPLHF. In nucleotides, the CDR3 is TGTGCCAGCAGCTTACCCGGACAGGGCATTTCCTCCCCCCTCCACTTT.

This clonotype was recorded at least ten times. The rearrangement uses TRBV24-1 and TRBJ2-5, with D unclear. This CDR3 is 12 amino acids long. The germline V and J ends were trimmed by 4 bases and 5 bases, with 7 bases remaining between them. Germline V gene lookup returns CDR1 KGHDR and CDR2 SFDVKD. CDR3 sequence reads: CATSDGLETQYF. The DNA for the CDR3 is TGTGCCACCAGTGACGGTCTTGAGACCCAGTACTTC.

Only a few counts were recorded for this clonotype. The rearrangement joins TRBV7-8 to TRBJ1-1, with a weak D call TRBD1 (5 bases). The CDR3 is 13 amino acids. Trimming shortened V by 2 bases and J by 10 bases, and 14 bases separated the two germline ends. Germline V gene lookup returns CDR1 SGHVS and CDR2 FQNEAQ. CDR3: CASSLSQGRTAFF. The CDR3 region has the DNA TGTGCCAGCAGCTTATCGCAGGGACGGACAGCTTTCTTT.

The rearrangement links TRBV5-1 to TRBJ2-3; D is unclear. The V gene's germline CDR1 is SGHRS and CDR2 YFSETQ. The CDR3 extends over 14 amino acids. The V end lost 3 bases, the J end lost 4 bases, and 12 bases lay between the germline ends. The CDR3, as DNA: TGCGCCAGCAGCTCGGACGGAGATGCAGATACGCAGTATTTT. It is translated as CASSSDGDADTQYF.

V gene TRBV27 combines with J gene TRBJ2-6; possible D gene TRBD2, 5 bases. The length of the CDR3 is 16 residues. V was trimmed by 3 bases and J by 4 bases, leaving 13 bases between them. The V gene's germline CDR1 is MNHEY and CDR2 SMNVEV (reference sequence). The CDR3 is CASSFGVPSGANVLTF. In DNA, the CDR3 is TGTGCCAGCAGTTTCGGGGTCCCCTCGGGGGCCAACGTCCTGACTTTC.

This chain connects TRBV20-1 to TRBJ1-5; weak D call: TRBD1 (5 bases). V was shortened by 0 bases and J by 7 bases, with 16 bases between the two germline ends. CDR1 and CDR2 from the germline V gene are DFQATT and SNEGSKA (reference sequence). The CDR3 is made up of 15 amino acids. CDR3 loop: CSARDPARGGQPQHF. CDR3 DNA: TGCAGTGCTAGAGACCCTGCAAGGGGCGGCCAGCCCCAGCATTTT.

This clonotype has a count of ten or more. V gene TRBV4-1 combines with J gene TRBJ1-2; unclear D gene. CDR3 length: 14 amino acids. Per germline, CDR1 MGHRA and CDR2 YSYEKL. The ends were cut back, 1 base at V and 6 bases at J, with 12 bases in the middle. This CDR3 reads CASSQVRVTDGYTF. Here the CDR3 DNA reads TGCGCCAGCAGCCAAGTGAGGGTCACCGATGGCTACACCTTC.

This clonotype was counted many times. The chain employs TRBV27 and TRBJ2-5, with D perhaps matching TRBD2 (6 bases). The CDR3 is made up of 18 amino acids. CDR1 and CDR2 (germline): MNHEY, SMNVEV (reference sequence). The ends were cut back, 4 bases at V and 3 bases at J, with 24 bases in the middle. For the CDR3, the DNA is TGTGCCAGCAGTTCTAAGAGAGTAGCGGTCGTGGGGAAAGAGACCCAGTACTTC. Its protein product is CASSSKRVAVVGKETQYF.

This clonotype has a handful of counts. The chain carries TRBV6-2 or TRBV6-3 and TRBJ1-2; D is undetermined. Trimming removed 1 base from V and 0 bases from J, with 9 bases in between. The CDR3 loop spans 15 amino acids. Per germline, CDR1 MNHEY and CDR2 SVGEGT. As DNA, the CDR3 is TGTGCCAGCAGTTACTTGCAGGATCCTAACTATGGCTACACCTTC. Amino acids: CASSYLQDPNYGYTF.

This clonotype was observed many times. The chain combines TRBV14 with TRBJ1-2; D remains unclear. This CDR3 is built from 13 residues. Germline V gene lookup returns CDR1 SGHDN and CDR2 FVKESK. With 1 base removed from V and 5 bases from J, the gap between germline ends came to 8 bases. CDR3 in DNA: TGTGCCAGCAGCCAAGTGCAAAGTTATGGCTACACCTTC. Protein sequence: CASSQVQSYGYTF.

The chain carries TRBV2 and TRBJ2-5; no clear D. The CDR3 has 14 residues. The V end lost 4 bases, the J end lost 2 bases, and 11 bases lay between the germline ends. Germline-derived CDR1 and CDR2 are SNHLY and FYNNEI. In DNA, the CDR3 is TGTGCCAGCAGTGGTAGCAGTGAACAAGAGACCCAGTACTTC. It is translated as CASSGSSEQETQYF.

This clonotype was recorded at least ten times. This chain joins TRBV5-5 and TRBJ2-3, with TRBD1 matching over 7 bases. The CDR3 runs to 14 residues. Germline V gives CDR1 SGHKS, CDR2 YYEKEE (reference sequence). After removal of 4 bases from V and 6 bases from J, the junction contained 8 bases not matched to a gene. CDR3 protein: CASSPGPRGDTQYF. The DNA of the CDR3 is TGTGCCAGCAGCCCGGGACCCAGGGGGGATACGCAGTATTTT.

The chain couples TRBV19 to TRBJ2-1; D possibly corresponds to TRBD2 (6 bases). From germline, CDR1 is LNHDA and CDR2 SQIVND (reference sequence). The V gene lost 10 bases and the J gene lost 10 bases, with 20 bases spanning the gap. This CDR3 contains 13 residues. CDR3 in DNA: TGTGCCACCCACTCCGGGGGTCCCGGGGAGCAGTTCTTC. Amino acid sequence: CATHSGGPGEQFF.

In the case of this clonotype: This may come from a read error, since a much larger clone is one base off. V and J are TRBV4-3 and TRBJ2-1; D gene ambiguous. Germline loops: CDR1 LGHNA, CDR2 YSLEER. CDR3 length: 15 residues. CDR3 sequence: CTSSQDQGFINEQFF. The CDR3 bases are TGCACCAGCAGCCAAGATCAAGGGTTCATCAATGAGCAGTTCTTC.

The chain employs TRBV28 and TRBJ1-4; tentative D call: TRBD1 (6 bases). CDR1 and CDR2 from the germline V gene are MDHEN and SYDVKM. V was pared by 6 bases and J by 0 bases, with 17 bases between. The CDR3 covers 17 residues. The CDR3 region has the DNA TGTGCCAGCAGCCGAGGGACACGCCGCTCAACTAATGAAAAACTGTTTTTT. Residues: CASSRGTRRSTNEKLFF. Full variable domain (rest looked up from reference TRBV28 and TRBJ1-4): DVKVTQSSRYLVKRTGEKVFLECVQDMDHENMFWYRQDPGLGLRLIYFSYDVKMKEKGDIPEGYSVSREKKERFSLILESASTNQTSMYLCASSRGTRRSTNEKLFFGSGTQLSVL.

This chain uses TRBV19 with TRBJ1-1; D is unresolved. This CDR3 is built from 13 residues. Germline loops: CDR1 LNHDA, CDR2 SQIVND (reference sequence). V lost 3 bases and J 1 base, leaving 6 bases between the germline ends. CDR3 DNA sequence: TGTGCCAGTAGTATCGCTGAGAACACTGAAGCTTTCTTT. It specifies CASSIAENTEAFF.

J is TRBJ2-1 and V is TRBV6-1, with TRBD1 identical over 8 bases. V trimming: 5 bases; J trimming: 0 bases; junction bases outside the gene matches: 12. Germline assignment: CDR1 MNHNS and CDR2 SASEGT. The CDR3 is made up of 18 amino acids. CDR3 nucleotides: TGTGCCAGCAGTCGACCTTTCTGGACAGGGAGCTCCTACAATGAGCAGTTCTTC. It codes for CASSRPFWTGSSYNEQFF.

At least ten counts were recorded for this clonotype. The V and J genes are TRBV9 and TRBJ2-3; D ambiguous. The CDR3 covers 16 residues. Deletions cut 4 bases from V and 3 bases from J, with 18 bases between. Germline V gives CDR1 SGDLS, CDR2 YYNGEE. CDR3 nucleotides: TGTGCCAGCAGCTTGGGCAGTCTGAGCTCAACAGATACGCAGTATTTT. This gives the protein CASSLGSLSSTDTQYF.

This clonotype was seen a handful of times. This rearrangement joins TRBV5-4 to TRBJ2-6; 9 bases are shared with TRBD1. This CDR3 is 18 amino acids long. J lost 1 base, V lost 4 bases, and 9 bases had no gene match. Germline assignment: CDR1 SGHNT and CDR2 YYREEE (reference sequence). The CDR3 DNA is TGTGCCAGCAGCCCGTGGACAGGGGATGGTTCTGGGGCCAACGTCCTGACTTTC. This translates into CASSPWTGDGSGANVLTF.

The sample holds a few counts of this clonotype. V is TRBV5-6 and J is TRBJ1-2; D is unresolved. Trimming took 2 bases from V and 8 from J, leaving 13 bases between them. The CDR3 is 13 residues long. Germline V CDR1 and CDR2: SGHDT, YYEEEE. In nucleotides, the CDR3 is TGTGCCAGCAGCTTTCTGCAAGTCAAGGGCTACACCTTC. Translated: CASSFLQVKGYTF.

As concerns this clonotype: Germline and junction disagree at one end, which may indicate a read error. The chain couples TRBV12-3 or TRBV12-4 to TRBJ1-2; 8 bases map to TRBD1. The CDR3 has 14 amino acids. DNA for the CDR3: TGTGCCTGCAGGGGGACGGACAGGGCCTATGGCTACACCTTC. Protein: CACRGTDRAYGYTF.

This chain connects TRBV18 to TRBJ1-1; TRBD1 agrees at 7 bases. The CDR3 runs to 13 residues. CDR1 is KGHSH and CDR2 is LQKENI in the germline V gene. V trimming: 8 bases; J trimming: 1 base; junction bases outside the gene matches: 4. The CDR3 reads CASVQGRNTEAFF. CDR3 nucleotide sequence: TGTGCCAGCGTACAGGGGAGGAACACTGAAGCTTTCTTT.

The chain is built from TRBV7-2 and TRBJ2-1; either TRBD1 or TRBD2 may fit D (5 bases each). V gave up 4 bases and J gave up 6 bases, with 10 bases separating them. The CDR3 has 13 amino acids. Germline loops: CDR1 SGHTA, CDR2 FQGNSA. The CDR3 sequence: CASSSEGRNEQFF. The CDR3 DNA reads TGTGCCAGCAGCTCCGAGGGGCGCAATGAGCAGTTCTTC.